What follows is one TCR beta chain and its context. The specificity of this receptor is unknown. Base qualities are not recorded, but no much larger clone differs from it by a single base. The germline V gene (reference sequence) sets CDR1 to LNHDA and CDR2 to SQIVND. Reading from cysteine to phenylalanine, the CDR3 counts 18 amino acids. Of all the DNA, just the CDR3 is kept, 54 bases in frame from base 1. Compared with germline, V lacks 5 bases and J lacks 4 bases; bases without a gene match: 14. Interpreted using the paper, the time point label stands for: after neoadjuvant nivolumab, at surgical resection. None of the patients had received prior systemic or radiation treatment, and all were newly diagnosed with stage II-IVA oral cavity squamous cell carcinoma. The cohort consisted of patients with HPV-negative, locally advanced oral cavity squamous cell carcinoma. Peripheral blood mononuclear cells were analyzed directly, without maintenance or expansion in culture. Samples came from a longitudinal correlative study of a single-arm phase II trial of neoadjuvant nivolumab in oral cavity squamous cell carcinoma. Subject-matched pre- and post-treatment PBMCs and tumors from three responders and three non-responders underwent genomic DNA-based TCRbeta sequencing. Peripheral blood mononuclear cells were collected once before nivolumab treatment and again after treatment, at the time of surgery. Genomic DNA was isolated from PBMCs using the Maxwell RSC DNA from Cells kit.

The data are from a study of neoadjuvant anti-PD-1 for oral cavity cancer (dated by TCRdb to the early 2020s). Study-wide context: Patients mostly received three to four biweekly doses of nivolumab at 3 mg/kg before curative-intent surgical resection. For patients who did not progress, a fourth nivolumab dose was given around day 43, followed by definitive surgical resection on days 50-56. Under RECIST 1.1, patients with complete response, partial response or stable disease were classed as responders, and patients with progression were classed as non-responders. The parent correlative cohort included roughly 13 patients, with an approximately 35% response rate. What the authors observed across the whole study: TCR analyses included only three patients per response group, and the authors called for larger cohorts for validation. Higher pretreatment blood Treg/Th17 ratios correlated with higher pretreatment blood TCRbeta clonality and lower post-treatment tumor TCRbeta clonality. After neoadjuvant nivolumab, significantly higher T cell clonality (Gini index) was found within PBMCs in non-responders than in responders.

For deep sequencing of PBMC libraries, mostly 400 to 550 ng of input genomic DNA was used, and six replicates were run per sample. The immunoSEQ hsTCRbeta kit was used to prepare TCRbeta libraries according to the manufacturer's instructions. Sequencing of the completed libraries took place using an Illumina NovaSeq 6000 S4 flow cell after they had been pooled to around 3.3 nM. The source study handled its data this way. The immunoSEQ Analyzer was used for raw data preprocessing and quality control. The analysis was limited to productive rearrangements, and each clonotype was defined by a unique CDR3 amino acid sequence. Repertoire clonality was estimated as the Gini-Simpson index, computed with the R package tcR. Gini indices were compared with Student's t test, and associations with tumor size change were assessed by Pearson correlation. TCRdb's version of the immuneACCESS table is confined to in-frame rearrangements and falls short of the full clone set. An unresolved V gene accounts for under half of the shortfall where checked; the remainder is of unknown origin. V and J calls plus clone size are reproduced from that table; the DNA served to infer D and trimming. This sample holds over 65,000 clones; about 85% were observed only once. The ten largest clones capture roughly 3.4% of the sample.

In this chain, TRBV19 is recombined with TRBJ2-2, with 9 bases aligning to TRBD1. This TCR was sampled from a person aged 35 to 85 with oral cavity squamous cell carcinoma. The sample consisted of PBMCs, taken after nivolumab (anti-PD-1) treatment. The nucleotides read TGTGCCAGTAGTGAAACTACCAACAGGGGGCGCGGCACCGGGGAGCTGTTTTTT. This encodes CASSETTNRGRGTGELFF. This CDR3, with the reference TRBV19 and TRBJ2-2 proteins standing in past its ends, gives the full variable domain DGGITQSPKYLFRKEGQNVTLSCEQNLNHDAMYWYRQDPGQGLRLIYYSQIVNDFQKGDIAEGYSVSREKKESFPLTVTSAQKNPTAFYLCASSETTNRGRGTGELFFGEGSRLTVL.